This entry concerns a single TCR beta chain. The antigen this receptor binds is unknown. No quality values exist for individual bases; no much larger clone is one base distant. In total, more than 500 healthy bone marrow donors made up the cohort. At the time of sampling, all cohort members were nominally healthy, though unrecorded immune exposures were likely present. The donor was CMV seronegative and was included in the group of a few hundred seronegative cohort members. A peripheral blood sample was collected from each donor, and TCR beta sequencing was performed on peripheral blood mononuclear cells. Genomic DNA was extracted from the blood cell samples with the Qiagen DNeasy Blood Extraction Kit. This record belongs to a study of cytomegalovirus exposure and HLA in healthy donors (dated by TCRdb to 2017 to 2019). With respect to the entire study: An earlier analysis of around 600 of the donors reported approximately 300 Gb of sequence data and around 120 million unique TCR beta sequences from around 200 million T cells. Donor age, sex, ethnicity and CMV serostatus were compiled alongside the repertoire data. Of the 350 to 450 genotyped donors, over 70% fell in the genetic ancestry cluster associated with self-reported Caucasian donors. Roughly 5 DR-DQ haplotypes were handled as single units for association and clustering, since linkage in the cohort was strong. An early release that covered fewer than 800 HLA-typed donors contained approximately 290 gigabases of sequencing data and tens of millions of unique TCR sequences. Genome-wide SNP genotypes for about 65% of the 666 donors were used in a later genetic analysis, which treated that subset as a discovery cohort. In the later analysis, no new phenotypic data were used to find candidate immune exposures; instead, reliance was placed on TCR beta sequences and their occurrence across donors. Every discovery cohort repertoire had been produced on one sequencing platform. To predict cytomegalovirus infection status, the study combined high-throughput TCR immunosequencing, statistical association of individual TCRs with disease status, and machine learning. In an earlier analysis of a few hundred of the donors, high-throughput TCR beta sequencing was used to judge whether each TCR beta V gene segment behaved as functional or pseudogenic. On average, around 240,000 unique TCR beta nucleotide sequences were sequenced per donor among a few hundred genotyped donors of the cohort, with 15% to 20% of those sequences being non-productive. The study aimed to test whether signatures of past pathogen exposure could be identified by cataloging public T cell receptors. A later analysis re-examined previously published TCR beta repertoires from more than 550 donors and added high-resolution HLA genotyping to investigate patterns of TCR occurrence. The number of typed donors differed by locus: about 629-630 for A, B, C, DRB1 and DQB1; approximately 540 for DQA1; around 610 for DPA1; and about 450 for DPB1. HLA typing covered class I and class II loci at four-digit resolution. Besides the first cohort of approximately 670 subjects, a separate validation cohort made up of some 110 different subjects was used. Using immunosequencing, the study profiled T cell repertoires from around 670 subjects and related those repertoires to cytomegalovirus serostatus. Results and caveats for the whole study, not just this receptor: This cohort had only TCR beta chains sequenced, and the lack of alpha or paired-chain data limited which features could be detected. The only immune exposure information available for the cohort was CMV serostatus. Because the 87-base-pair reads could not distinguish some IMGT-functional V segments, including TRBV6-2 and TRBV6-3, those segments were excluded. A total of 150 or so TCR beta chains were listed by the study as associated with cytomegalovirus. V-gene and J-gene trimming of TCR beta chains was associated with a missense DCLRE1C variant in a later genetic analysis, and the association was replicated in an independent cohort. Presence/absence analyses assumed roughly uniform sequencing depth across donors, an assumption that may not hold. A later analysis associated 15,000 to 20,000 TCR beta sequences with specific HLA alleles at a false discovery rate of 0.05. Because HLA typing was unavailable for some donors at each locus, only the typed subset was used in association tests. According to a later genetic analysis, donors in an Asian-associated ancestry cluster had fewer N-insertions in productive TCRs than the approximately 650-donor mean. In a later analysis, most CMV-associated TCR beta chains were found to appear HLA-restricted, with HLA associations seemingly driven largely by CMV exposure. Assigning TCR associations to individual alleles was difficult when HLA alleles, especially DR and DQ, strongly co-occurred. Three of the identified cytomegalovirus-associated TCR beta chains were confirmed in vitro to be specific for cytomegalovirus antigens. In a later analysis, HLA-associated TCR beta chains showed more clonal expansion and lower generation probabilities than non-associated chains that were equally common. A cluster of highly shared sequence variants was judged likely to represent a technical artifact of the sequencing pipeline. According to a later analysis, parvovirus B19, influenza, CMV and Epstein-Barr virus appeared linked to several top co-occurrence clusters. A further reported finding was that TCR beta sequences accurately predicted the HLA-A and HLA-B alleles for most subjects in the first cohort. In a later analysis, the rate of TCR association differed among HLA loci, with DRB1 alleles having the most associated TCRs and HLA-C alleles having the fewest. Because counts were too low, 15 to 20 rarely observed V segments, including chromosome 9 orphons, were left out of the earlier analysis of 587 of the donors. In an earlier analysis of approximately 600 of the donors, most TCR beta V segments were observed in productive rearrangements about 87% or about 30% of the time, broadly matching IMGT annotations. The authors suggested that the approach could potentially be extended to other disease states and immunological phenotypes. Most TCR sequences were seen in very few donors, while some public TCRs were found in many individuals. Linkage disequilibrium might explain the correlated functional status among segregating V segments, but an unknown experimental factor could not be ruled out. The classifier was reported to diagnose cytomegalovirus status with high specificity and sensitivity in both the original and validation cohorts.

The library was built by means of the immunoSEQ multiplex PCR assay. A mixture of 60 forward primers for TCR Vbeta segments and 13 reverse primers for TCR Jbeta segments was used in the multiplex PCR. Amplification of the CDR3 region of rearranged TCR beta genes was performed with a multiplex PCR assay on genomic DNA. The Illumina HiSeq System was used to sequence the amplified TCR beta libraries as 87-base-pair reads. As for the authors' bioinformatics: A later analysis counted about 80 million unique TCR beta chains across the 640 or so repertoires, and some 12 million of these chains were shared by at least two donors. Raw reads were error-corrected and collapsed into unique sequences by a nearest-neighbor algorithm in which closely related sequences were merged to remove PCR and sequencing errors. V, D and J gene segments were assigned by aligning CDR3 sequences to IMGT reference sequences. Each retained sequence needed at least a six-nucleotide match to both a V gene segment and a J gene segment. Rearrangements were classified as productive when the CDR3 lacked stop codons and remained in frame with V and J, and all other rearrangements were classified as non-productive. Following IMGT convention, CDR3 was defined as the stretch from the second conserved V-encoded cysteine up to the conserved J-encoded phenylalanine. In an earlier analysis of approximately 590 of the donors, sequences lacking an unambiguous match to a single V gene segment were excluded. In an earlier analysis of 450 to 700 of the donors, V segments were called functional above 56.7% productive rearrangements and were called segregating when the between-donor standard deviation exceeded 5%. A statistical classification framework was built for diagnosing cytomegalovirus status from the catalog of TCR beta chain sequences. In a later analysis, V and J genes were assigned by comparing TCR nucleotide sequences against IMGT/GENE-DB human TR gene sequences. Using the TCRdist pipeline, a later analysis assigned CDR3 sequences along with most-parsimonious VDJ recombination scenarios. In a later analysis, each TCR beta chain was defined by its CDR3 amino acid sequence together with its V-gene family, and reads lacking a unique V-gene family were excluded. To address suspected cross-contamination and a sequencing artifact, a later analysis removed 550 to 750 highly shared, low-generation-probability nucleotide sequences. For each public chain, a later analysis derived a clonal expansion index from normalized ranks of inferred template counts within each repertoire. In a later analysis, generation probabilities were computed with a VDJ recombination model fitted to out-of-frame rearrangements, and the resulting probabilities were checked against IGoR. In a later analysis, TCR-TCR, TCR-HLA and TCR-CMV co-occurrence was scored with hypergeometric tests, and a repertoire-size bias correction was applied to TCR pairs. In a later analysis, false discovery rates were estimated by permuting HLA or CMV assignments 20 times. In a later analysis, co-occurring TCRs were grouped using DBSCAN, and TCRdist sequence similarity was added for clustering within HLA-allele-positive subsets. Co-occurrence clustering excluded repertoires with fewer than 30,000 or more than 120,000 public chains, plus five with anomalous nucleotide sharing. In TCRdb, the immuneACCESS table is reduced to in-frame sequences with V and J assigned. These tables do not hold every clone; where another copy was compared, an unresolved V gene accounts for under half, and the others remain unexplained. V, J and clone size are those of that table, while D and trimming were read from the DNA. The sample profile shows some 150,000 clones; roughly 79% of them were found once. In total, the top ten clones hold roughly 1.3% of the sample.

Sequences SGHRS (CDR1) and YFSETQ (CDR2) are obtained from the germline V gene. V and J are trimmed by 2 bases and 4 bases, and the gene matches miss 4 bases of the junction. The CDR3 starts with the cysteine, ends with the phenylalanine, and has 14 residues. Only CDR3 DNA remains: 42 bases, in frame from the first base. The sequence joins TRBV5-1 to TRBJ1-1, with TRBD1 matching 8 junction bases. This TCR was sampled from a woman in her 50s in good health and CMV-seronegative. Sequencing used PBMCs. The CDR3 is CASSFGDRSTEAFF. The sequenced DNA: TGCGCCAGCAGCTTTGGGGACAGGAGCACTGAAGCTTTCTTT. The variable domain in full, with residues beyond the CDR3 obtained from the reference TRBV5-1 and TRBJ1-1 genes, is KAGVTQTPRYLIKTRGQQVTLSCSPISGHRSVSWYQQTPGQGLQFLFEYFSETQRNKGNFPGRFSGRQFSNSRSEMNVSTLELGDSALYLCASSFGDRSTEAFFGQGTRLTVV.